Described below is a single T cell receptor (beta chain) sequence and its context. This CDR3 has 14 amino acids. The germline V gene has CDR1 MDHEN and CDR2 SYDVKM. V lost 6 bases and J 5 bases, leaving 16 bases between the germline ends. These data originate in a study of blood T cell repertoires in COVID-19. In the study overall: Sites in the United States, Italy and Spain provided acute and convalescent COVID-19 samples.

Clones were read by immunoSEQ multiplex PCR, and TCRdb kept only the in-frame ones, dropping some. The table has under 250,000 clones, 83% seen once. The chain combines TRBV28 with TRBJ1-2; tentatively, D is TRBD1 (6 bases). The receptor was isolated from a woman aged 45-65 years who had been exposed to COVID-19. Sequencing input: PBMCs or T cells enriched from blood (not recorded which). The CDR3 region has the DNA TGTGCCAGCAGCCAGGGGTACAGAGGGTATGGCTACACCTTC. It translates to CASSQGYRGYGYTF.